Each of the 26 T cell receptor beta chains below was sequenced from the same sample in a study of tumor-infiltrating lymphocytes in primary liver carcinoma. TCR beta cDNA was prepared out of approximately 500 ng total RNA by means of a constant-region primer. Three nested multiplex PCR rounds, a slightly modified ARM-PCR method, built the TCR beta libraries. Investigators reported that the first two PCR rounds, at 10 cycles each, used TRBV1-TRBV30 forward primers with a C-beta reverse primer. MiXCR was run by TCRdb on the multiplex PCR reads, yielding one entry per CDR3 protein. The sample holds over 250,000 distinct CDR3 sequences; almost 60% are singletons and the top ten take about a sixth. Unsorted whole blood supplied the blood RNA, and germline DNA was isolated too. The sequenced sample consisted of peripheral blood. The receptors were sampled from a woman aged 25 to 39 with primary liver carcinoma and hepatitis B virus infection.

This clonotype was observed a few times. J is TRBJ2-7 and V is TRBV14; D perhaps matches TRBD2 (5 bases). Trimming removed 5 bases from V and 6 bases from J, with 17 bases in between. The germline V gene encodes CDR1 SGHDN and CDR2 FVKESK. The length of the CDR3 is 14 residues. The CDR3 DNA reads TGTGCCAGCAGCTCTCAACCCTTTCGGGGCGAGCAGTACTTC. It encodes CASSSQPFRGEQYF.

The chain carries TRBV11-2 and TRBJ2-1, with TRBD2 matching 8 bases. Germline V lookup: CDR1 SGHAT, CDR2 FQNNGV. The CDR3 contains 15 residues. The CDR3 DNA reads TGTATCAGCAGCCCGAGACTAGCGAACTACAATGAGCAGTTCTTC. Encoded protein: CISSPRLANYNEQFF.

The rearrangement uses TRBV6-2 or TRBV6-3 and TRBJ2-3; D is possibly TRBD1 or TRBD2 (6 bases each). Between the trimmed V and J ends, which lost 2 bases and 8 bases, there was a span of 23 bases. The CDR3 runs 17 residues. The germline V gene encodes CDR1 MNHEY and CDR2 SVGEGT. CDR3: CASSYRGAGYGSVTQYF. For the CDR3, the DNA is TGTGCCAGCAGTTACAGGGGGGCCGGCTATGGTTCGGTTACGCAGTATTTT.

The chain combines TRBV7-8 with TRBJ2-5; 9 bases line up with TRBD1. With V trimmed by 4 bases and J by 3 bases, 3 bases remained unmatched. Germline CDR1 is SGHVS and CDR2 is FQNEAQ. The CDR3 is 14 amino acids. The CDR3: CASSSRQGEETQYF. In DNA form, the CDR3 reads TGTGCCAGCAGCTCAAGACAGGGGGAAGAGACCCAGTACTTC. Full variable domain (remainder filled in from reference TRBV7-8 and TRBJ2-5): GAGVSQSPRYKVAKRGQDVALRCDPISGHVSLFWYQQALGQGPEFLTYFQNEAQLDKSGLPSDRFFAERPEGSVSTLKIQRTQQEDSAVYLCASSSRQGEETQYFGPGTRLLVL.

The CDR3 loop is CASSTGLRGEETQYF. The CDR3 bases are TGTGCCAGCAGTACCGGACTTCGAGGGGAAGAGACCCAGTACTTC. The chain carries TRBV28 and TRBJ2-5; D possibly matches TRBD1 or TRBD2 (5 bases each). V dropped 5 bases and J dropped 3 bases, with 16 bases sitting between them. The CDR3 is made up of 15 amino acids. Germline assignment: CDR1 MDHEN and CDR2 SYDVKM.

To note about this clonotype: The junction does not match germline at one end; this may be a read error. The rearrangement uses TRBV6-6 and TRBJ1-5; 7 nucleotides match TRBD1. Per germline, CDR1 MNHNY and CDR2 SVGAGI (reference sequence). CDR3 length equals 15 residues. The CDR3 loop reads CASVDRSHSSQPQHF. DNA for the CDR3: TGTGCCAGCGTGGACAGGTCTCATAGCAGTCAGCCCCAGCATTTT.

A remark on this clonotype: A much larger clone differs from this one at a single base, so this may be a read error. The CDR3 protein is CASSLRQANEQFF. The CDR3 DNA reads as TGTGCCAGCAGCCTCAGACAGGCCAATGAGCAGTTCTTC. The chain couples TRBV12-3 or TRBV12-4 to TRBJ2-1; the D gene is possibly TRBD1 (6 bases). CDR3 length: 13 residues. The germline V and J ends were trimmed by 6 bases and 6 bases, with 12 bases remaining between them.

The chain is built from TRBV7-9 and TRBJ1-5; TRBD1 agrees at 8 bases. The CDR3 runs to 15 residues. Germline V gene data show CDR1 as SEHNR and CDR2 as FQNEAQ (reference sequence). Germline trimming cut 1 base from V and 5 bases from J; bases unmatched to any gene: 4. The CDR3 region is CASSLGTGFDQPQHF. The CDR3 bases are TGTGCCAGCAGCTTAGGGACAGGGTTCGATCAGCCCCAGCATTTT. The full variable domain, rest sourced from reference TRBV7-9 and TRBJ1-5, is DTGVSQNPRHKITKRGQNVTFRCDPISEHNRLYWYRQTLGQGPEFLTYFQNEAQLEKSRLLSDRFSAERPKGSFSTLEIQRTEQGDSAMYLCASSLGTGFDQPQHFGDGTRLSIL.

There are a few counts of this clonotype. J is TRBJ2-1 and V is TRBV7-8; 11 bases map to TRBD1. There are 16 residues in the CDR3. Germline V gives CDR1 SGHVS, CDR2 FQNEAQ. Trimming removed 4 bases from V and 8 bases from J; junction bases left unmatched: 10. The CDR3 nucleotides read TGTGCCAGCAGCTCTCGGACAGGGGGCGCCGGGGATGAGCAGTTCTTC. This translates into CASSSRTGGAGDEQFF. Together with reference TRBV7-8 and TRBJ2-1, the CDR3 gives the full variable domain: GAGVSQSPRYKVAKRGQDVALRCDPISGHVSLFWYQQALGQGPEFLTYFQNEAQLDKSGLPSDRFFAERPEGSVSTLKIQRTQQEDSAVYLCASSSRTGGAGDEQFFGPGTRLTVL.

This clonotype appeared a single time. CDR3 residues: CASSTSNEELFF. The CDR3 bases are TGTGCCAGCAGCACGTCTAATGAGGAGCTGTTTTTT. This rearrangement joins TRBV11-2 to TRBJ2-2; no clear D. The CDR3 has 12 residues. Between the trimmed V and J ends, which lost 5 bases and 10 bases, there was a span of 11 bases. Germline V lookup: CDR1 SGHAT, CDR2 FQNNGV.

The rearrangement joins TRBV6-2 or TRBV6-3 to TRBJ2-2; D is perhaps TRBD1 or TRBD2 (5 bases each). The CDR3 covers 14 residues. V was shortened by 11 bases and J by 3 bases, with 16 bases between the two germline ends. Germline V gives CDR1 MNHEY, CDR2 SVGEGT. CDR3 loop: CAVEAGTYTGELFF. The CDR3 DNA reads as TGTGCCGTCGAGGCAGGGACGTACACCGGGGAGCTGTTTTTT.

About this clonotype itself: Lacking the conserved final phenylalanine or tryptophan, this CDR3 likely reflects a read error. The chain's CDR3 is CASSYHKDSPWGYTS. The CDR3 DNA follows: TGTGCCAGCAGCTATCATAAGGACAGCCCTTGGGGCTACACCTCC. J is TRBJ1-2 and V is TRBV11-3; D possibly corresponds to TRBD1 (6 bases). This CDR3 has 15 residues. Germline V gene lookup returns CDR1 SGHNT and CDR2 YENEEA. With 4 bases removed from V and 8 bases from J, the gap between germline ends came to 20 bases.

Of note for this clonotype: Given a much more abundant clone one base away, this may be a read error. This chain joins TRBV12-3 or TRBV12-4 and TRBJ1-1, with 10 nucleotides matching TRBD1. Unmatched junction bases numbered 9, after V lost 7 bases and J lost 10 bases. The CDR3 sequence is 13 residues long. CDR3 protein: CASNVPGQGRAFF. For the CDR3, the DNA is TGTGCCAGCAATGTCCCGGGACAGGGGAGAGCTTTCTTT.

As concerns this clonotype: An end of the junction does not agree with germline; a read error may underlie this. The chain uses TRBV7-9 and TRBJ1-2; 7 nucleotides align to TRBD1. The germline CDR1 and CDR2 sequences are SEHNR and FQNEAQ (reference sequence). The CDR3 extends over 16 amino acids. CDR3 bases: TGTGCCAGCAGCTTCGGGACAGATGTAGCTAACTATTGCTACACCTTC. Its translation is CASSFGTDVANYCYTF.

With regard to this clonotype: A clone one base away is much larger, so this may be a read error. V gene TRBV29-1 combines with J gene TRBJ2-2; either TRBD1 or TRBD2 may supply D (5 bases each). The CDR3 extends over 12 amino acids. V gave up 3 bases and J gave up 10 bases, with 12 bases separating them. Germline V lookup: CDR1 SQVTM, CDR2 ANQGSEA. CDR3 sequence: CSVDRAGEELFF. CDR3 in DNA: TGCAGCGTTGACAGGGCGGGCGAGGAGCTGTTTTTT.

There are a few counts of this clonotype. The V call is TRBV4-1, the J call TRBJ1-5; 8 bases are shared with TRBD1. This CDR3 region has 16 residues. The junction had 8 bases not matched to a gene; V was cut back by 2 bases and J by 5 bases. CDR1 is MGHRA and CDR2 is YSYEKL in the germline V gene. CDR3 residues: CASSQYSGQGDQPQHF. In nucleotides, the CDR3 is TGCGCCAGCAGCCAATACTCTGGACAGGGAGATCAGCCCCAGCATTTT.

The gene calls are TRBV6-5 and TRBJ2-6, with D possibly called TRBD1 or TRBD2 (6 bases each). V lost 5 bases and J lost 0, with 8 bases in between. The CDR3 is 15 residues long. Germline CDR1 and CDR2: MNHEY and SVGAGI. In DNA, the CDR3 is TGTGCCAGCAGTAGGGGGGCCTCTGGGGCCAACGTCCTGACTTTC. It encodes CASSRGASGANVLTF.

As for this clonotype: The junction departs from germline at one end; a sequencing error may be responsible. V and J are TRBV29-1 and TRBJ2-7; 8 bases align to TRBD1. Germline CDR1 and CDR2: SQVTM and ANQGSEA. This CDR3 spans 12 amino acids. CDR3 DNA: TGCAGCGTCGGGACAGGTCCCTACGAGCGGTACTTC. It encodes CSVGTGPYERYF.

Only a few counts were recorded for this clonotype. The conserved phenylalanine or tryptophan normally closing the CDR3 is absent here, so this likely arose from a read error. The chain joins TRBV11-3 to TRBJ2-1, with D hard to call. Germline V gene lookup returns CDR1 SGHNT and CDR2 YENEEA. Trimming removed 1 base from V and 13 bases from J, with 8 bases in between. The CDR3 is made up of 11 amino acids. The CDR3 reads CASSLVAEQFL. Written as DNA, the CDR3 is TGTGCCAGCAGCTTAGTTGCGGAACAGTTCCTC.

The V and J genes are TRBV28 and TRBJ2-7; 10 positions match TRBD1. The CDR3 consists of 14 residues. Trimming cost V 5 bases and J 5 bases; bases outside gene matches: 6. Germline assignment: CDR1 MDHEN and CDR2 SYDVKM. The CDR3 reads CASSTGTGVHEQYF. In DNA form, the CDR3 reads TGTGCCAGCAGTACCGGGACAGGGGTCCACGAGCAGTACTTC.

The table lists this clonotype with many counts. This rearrangement joins TRBV12-3 or TRBV12-4 to TRBJ2-7; 9 nucleotides align to TRBD1. V shed 2 bases, J shed 5 bases, and the junction held 7 bases outside the gene matches. The CDR3 totals 15 residues. CDR3 bases: TGTGCCAGCAGTTTAAGAGCTGGACAGGGGAACGAGCAGTACTTC. Protein sequence: CASSLRAGQGNEQYF.

In regard to this clonotype: A single base separates this from a much larger clone, so it may be a read error. CDR3 sequence: CVSSRSHEQFF. CDR3 in DNA: TGTGTCAGCAGCCGGAGCCATGAGCAGTTCTTC. V usage is TRBV4-2 and J usage is TRBJ2-1; D is ambiguous. This CDR3 has 11 residues. CDR1 is LGHNA and CDR2 is YNFKEQ in the germline V gene.

The rearrangement joins TRBV11-2 to TRBJ2-1; 9 positions agree with TRBD2. This CDR3 has 17 amino acids. With 5 bases clipped from V and 13 bases from J, the junction kept 21 bases outside the gene matches. Germline CDR1 reads SGHAT; CDR2 reads FQNNGV. CDR3 protein: CASSRGVGGRVPGDQFF. CDR3 nucleotide sequence: TGTGCCAGCAGCCGCGGTGTGGGCGGGAGGGTTCCCGGTGACCAGTTCTTC. Drawing the rest from reference TRBV11-2 and TRBJ2-1, the complete variable domain is EAGVAQSPRYKIIEKRQSVAFWCNPISGHATLYWYQQILGQGPKLLIQFQNNGVVDDSQLPKDRFSAERLKGVDSTLKIQPAKLEDSAVYLCASSRGVGGRVPGDQFFGPGTRLTVL.

This clonotype was counted only a few times. The V and J genes are TRBV4-1 and TRBJ2-5; 7 bases align to TRBD1. Germline V gene lookup returns CDR1 MGHRA and CDR2 YSYEKL. With 5 bases clipped from V and 3 bases from J, the junction kept 3 bases outside the gene matches. This CDR3 is built from 13 residues. CDR3 protein: CASSDDREETQYF. The CDR3 DNA sequence: TGCGCCAGCAGCGACGACAGGGAAGAGACCCAGTACTTC.

As regards this clonotype: This sequence may be a read error, since a much larger clone differs from it by one base. CDR3 amino acids: CSGCSVRPYTQYF. In DNA, the CDR3 is TGCAGCGGGTGTAGCGTGAGACCCTATACGCAGTATTTT. The chain has TRBV29-1 and TRBJ2-3; TRBD2 might be the D (5 bases). Per germline, CDR1 SQVTM and CDR2 ANQGSEA. V lost 7 bases and J lost 7, with 18 bases in between. CDR3 size: 13 residues.

On this clonotype: The conserved phenylalanine or tryptophan normally closing the CDR3 is absent here, so this likely arose from a read error. This sequence joins TRBV28 and TRBJ1-6; a possible D gene is TRBD1 (6 bases). Germline assignment: CDR1 MDHEN and CDR2 SYDVKM. The CDR3 extends over 16 amino acids. V lost 6 bases, J lost 3 bases, and 15 bases lay in between. The CDR3 nucleotides are TGTGCCAGCAGCGGAGGCGGACAGTTCTATAATTCACCCCTCCACTAT. The encoded protein is CASSGGGQFYNSPLHY.